One and the same sample provided the 25 T cell receptor beta chains below, sequenced in a study of OX40 agonist ivuxolimab in advanced cancers. TCRdb's copy holds only in-frame clones and misses some; the assay was immunoSEQ multiplex PCR. Among about 38,000 clones listed, roughly 90% were seen once. The specimen comprised CD4+ or CD8+ T cells sorted from blood, sampled in a trial of the OX40 agonist ivuxolimab. These receptors were collected from an adult with an advanced solid tumor such as melanoma, head and neck, liver or kidney cancer.

V is TRBV29-1 and J is TRBJ2-1; D is undetermined. The ends were cut back, 2 bases at V and 7 bases at J, with 6 bases in the middle. Looked up from germline, CDR1 is SQVTM and CDR2 is ANQGSEA. The length of the CDR3 is 11 residues. The CDR3 coding sequence is TGCAGCGTTGAAAACCGAAATGAGCAGTTCTTC. Its translation is CSVENRNEQFF.

V and J are TRBV29-1 and TRBJ1-2, with D perhaps matching TRBD1 (6 bases). The ends were cut back, 5 bases at V and 0 bases at J, with 13 bases in the middle. Looked up from germline, CDR1 is SQVTM and CDR2 is ANQGSEA. The CDR3 sequence is 14 residues long. The CDR3 protein is CSVIQGSTNYGYTF. The CDR3 region has the DNA TGCAGCGTTATACAGGGTTCAACTAACTATGGCTACACCTTC.

This clone was seen once. For the CDR3, the DNA is TGCGCCAGCAGCTTGGCCCCGGGACAGGGTGATCAGCCCCAGCATTTT. This sequence encodes CASSLAPGQGDQPQHF. The rearrangement links TRBV5-1 to TRBJ1-5; 9 bases map to TRBD1. Germline V gene data show CDR1 as SGHRS and CDR2 as YFSETQ. J gave up 5 bases and V 0 bases, and 6 bases lay outside the gene matches. CDR3 length: 16 residues.

This clone is a singleton in its sample. The rearrangement uses TRBV27 and TRBJ1-1; D call uncertain. V was pared by 10 bases and J by 1 base, with 10 bases between. CDR1 is MNHEY, CDR2 SMNVEV, per germline (reference sequence). This CDR3 region has 12 residues. The CDR3 protein is CAISRGNTEAFF. The DNA of the CDR3 is TGTGCCATCTCACGGGGGAACACTGAAGCTTTCTTT.

This chain uses TRBV19 with TRBJ1-2; 7 nucleotides align to TRBD1. Per germline, CDR1 LNHDA and CDR2 SQIVND (reference sequence). The ends lost 1 base at V and 8 bases at J; junction bases unmatched: 16. This CDR3 has 17 residues. The CDR3 spells CASSIVGTATGLSGYTF. In nucleotides, the CDR3 is TGTGCCAGTAGTATAGTTGGGACAGCGACAGGCCTATCGGGCTACACCTTC.

V usage is TRBV28 and J usage is TRBJ2-7; D perhaps matches TRBD2 (5 bases). CDR3 size: 14 residues. V shed 9 bases and J shed 5 bases, with 20 bases lying between them. Germline CDR1 reads MDHEN; CDR2 reads SYDVKM. This chain's CDR3 is CASFGELARDEQYF. In DNA form, the CDR3 reads TGTGCCAGTTTTGGGGAGTTAGCACGGGACGAGCAGTACTTC.

J is TRBJ1-3 and V is TRBV2, with D perhaps matching TRBD1 (5 bases). Trimming stripped 5 bases from V and 0 bases from J, with 11 bases between. CDR3 size: 15 residues. CDR1 is SNHLY and CDR2 is FYNNEI in the germline V gene. The CDR3 DNA reads as TGTGCCAGCAGTCGGTCGGGGGGCTCTGGAAACACCATATATTTT. Translation: CASSRSGGSGNTIYF.

The CDR3 protein is CASTRDRDRGLGQPQHF. The CDR3 DNA is TGTGCCTCCACCCGGGACCGGGACAGGGGATTGGGTCAGCCCCAGCATTTT. This chain uses TRBV19 with TRBJ1-5, with 10 bases lining up with TRBD1. Germline V gene data show CDR1 as LNHDA and CDR2 as SQIVND (reference sequence). The V and J ends lost 11 bases and 6 bases, in that order; junction bases with no gene match: 19. This CDR3 comprises 17 residues.

The chain is built from TRBV30 and TRBJ2-2; tentatively, D is TRBD2 (5 bases). Trimming cost V 3 bases and J 7 bases, with 12 bases left between them. The CDR3 has 13 amino acids. CDR1 and CDR2 (germline): GTSNPN, SVGIG (reference sequence). CDR3 in DNA: TGTGCCTGGAGCCTAGGAAGCGGCGGGGAGCTGTTTTTT. Translation gives CAWSLGSGGELFF.

The rearrangement joins TRBV5-6 to TRBJ2-7; a possible D gene is TRBD1 (6 bases). Trimming pared 4 bases from V and 11 bases from J, leaving 16 bases between. Germline loops: CDR1 SGHDT, CDR2 YYEEEE. The CDR3 runs to 12 residues. DNA of the CDR3: TGTGCCAGCAGCCAATCCGAGACAGGCAAGTACTTC. Protein sequence: CASSQSETGKYF.

The J gene is TRBJ1-1, the V gene TRBV28; D not certain. The CDR3 loop spans 13 amino acids. Germline V gives CDR1 MDHEN, CDR2 SYDVKM. The germline V and J ends were trimmed by 2 bases and 1 base, with 5 bases remaining between them. This CDR3 reads CASSLLPNTEAFF. The CDR3 DNA is TGTGCCAGCAGTTTACTCCCGAACACTGAAGCTTTCTTT.

The chain's CDR3 is CASSYLTGGAGELFF. CDR3 bases: TGTGCCAGCAGCTACCTGACAGGCGGGGCCGGGGAGCTGTTTTTT. The V call is TRBV7-2, the J call TRBJ2-2, with D perhaps matching TRBD1 or TRBD2 (6 bases each). The germline V gene encodes CDR1 SGHTA and CDR2 FQGNSA. The CDR3 contains 15 residues. V gave up 4 bases and J gave up 6 bases, with 15 bases separating them.

V usage is TRBV6-5 and J usage is TRBJ2-7; unclear D gene. The CDR3 runs to 10 residues. Germline loops: CDR1 MNHEY, CDR2 SVGAGI. Between the trimmed V and J ends, which lost 5 bases and 5 bases, there was a span of 4 bases. The CDR3 nucleotides are TGTGCCAGCAGTAGCGACGAGCAGTACTTC. Amino acid sequence: CASSSDEQYF.

In this sample, this clone turned up once. V gene TRBV4-1 combines with J gene TRBJ2-1; 11 bases fit TRBD2. The CDR3 length is 17 residues. Germline loops: CDR1 MGHRA, CDR2 YSYEKL. V lost 0 bases to trimming and J lost 7 bases; unmatched junction nucleotides: 8. CDR3 amino acids: CASSQEGLAGGRNEQFF. Written as DNA, the CDR3 is TGCGCCAGCAGCCAAGAAGGGCTAGCGGGAGGTAGGAATGAGCAGTTCTTC.

The chain uses TRBV12-5 and TRBJ1-1; possible D gene TRBD1, 5 bases. The CDR3 has 14 residues. V gave up 3 bases and J gave up 4 bases, with 12 bases separating them. CDR1 is LGHNT and CDR2 is FRNRAP in the germline V gene. CDR3 in amino acids: CASGFETGGTEAFF. DNA for the CDR3: TGTGCTAGTGGTTTTGAAACAGGCGGCACTGAAGCTTTCTTT.

The chain is built from TRBV2 and TRBJ1-2, with TRBD1 identical over 10 bases. CDR3 length: 16 amino acids. Trimming cost V 6 bases and J 5 bases; bases outside gene matches: 12. Germline V lookup: CDR1 SNHLY, CDR2 FYNNEI. CDR3 DNA sequence: TGTGCCAGCAGCGGGAGAGGACAGGGGGATAATTATGGCTACACCTTC. Its protein is CASSGRGQGDNYGYTF.

The chain has TRBV7-9 and TRBJ2-5; D call uncertain. Per germline, CDR1 SEHNR and CDR2 FQNEAQ (reference sequence). Trimming stripped 1 base from V and 5 bases from J, with 5 bases between. The CDR3 covers 12 residues. In DNA, the CDR3 is TGTGCCAGCAGCTTAGGGAGTGAGACCCAGTACTTC. It is translated as CASSLGSETQYF.

The chain couples TRBV14 to TRBJ1-4; D may be TRBD1 (6 bases). CDR1 and CDR2 (germline): SGHDN, FVKESK. CDR3 length: 15 amino acids. The germline V and J ends were trimmed by 3 bases and 6 bases, with 14 bases remaining between them. This chain's CDR3 is CASSHWAGQYEKLFF. As DNA, the CDR3 is TGTGCCAGCAGCCATTGGGCCGGACAGTATGAAAAACTGTTTTTT.

This chain joins TRBV4-2 and TRBJ2-1, with TRBD1 matching 8 bases. Germline values: CDR1 LGHNA, CDR2 YNFKEQ. CDR3 length: 15 amino acids. J gave up 1 base and V 4 bases, and 3 bases lay outside the gene matches. CDR3 region: CASSRTGSSYNEQFF. Written as DNA, the CDR3 is TGTGCCAGCAGCCGGACAGGGTCTTCCTACAATGAGCAGTTCTTC.

The chain uses TRBV19 and TRBJ2-7, with TRBD2 identical over 8 bases. This CDR3 region has 14 residues. V was pared by 5 bases and J by 2 bases, with 5 bases of the junction left unmatched. Germline CDR1 reads LNHDA; CDR2 reads SQIVND (reference sequence). CDR3 sequence: CASSAGGKTYEQYV. The CDR3, as DNA: TGTGCCAGTAGTGCGGGAGGCAAAACCTACGAGCAGTACGTC.

The chain combines TRBV6-1 with TRBJ2-7; D is unclear. CDR3 length equals 12 residues. V was trimmed by 6 bases and J by 3 bases, leaving 9 bases between them. CDR1 is MNHNS and CDR2 is SASEGT in the germline V gene. In nucleotides, the CDR3 is TGTGCCAGCAGCCTTTCCGGCTACGAGCAGTACTTC. Translating gives CASSLSGYEQYF.

This chain joins TRBV25-1 and TRBJ2-1; D not certain. The germline V gene has CDR1 MGHDK and CDR2 SYGVNS. Trimming removed 4 bases at V and 14 bases at J, with 9 bases between. The CDR3 consists of 10 residues. CDR3 sequence reads: CASSGPWEFF. CDR3 coding DNA: TGTGCCAGCAGTGGACCCTGGGAGTTCTTC.

V is TRBV6-6 and J is TRBJ2-1; D possibly matches TRBD1 or TRBD2 (6 bases each). CDR1 is MNHNY, CDR2 SVGAGI, per germline (reference sequence). There are 12 residues in the CDR3. The V end lost 6 bases, the J end lost 13 bases, and 16 bases lay between the germline ends. As DNA, the CDR3 is TGTGCCAGCAGCCAGATAAGGGGGGACCAGTTCTTC. Amino acids: CASSQIRGDQFF.

The chain uses TRBV7-9 and TRBJ1-6; 12 bases are shared with TRBD1. Germline CDR1 SEHNR, CDR2 FQNEAQ (reference sequence). This CDR3 comprises 16 residues. With V trimmed by 5 bases and J by 6 bases, 5 bases remained unmatched. The CDR3 sequence: CASSRDRGRFNSPLHF. The CDR3 region has the DNA TGTGCCAGCAGCAGGGACAGGGGGCGCTTTAATTCACCCCTCCACTTT.

The CDR3 loop is CASSAWDGQPQHF. CDR3 sequence (DNA): TGTGCCAGTAGTGCCTGGGACGGTCAGCCCCAGCATTTT. The chain employs TRBV19 and TRBJ1-5; a weak D match, TRBD1 (5 bases). Germline values: CDR1 LNHDA, CDR2 SQIVND (reference sequence). The CDR3 has 13 residues. The V end lost 5 bases, the J end lost 6 bases, and 11 bases lay between the germline ends.